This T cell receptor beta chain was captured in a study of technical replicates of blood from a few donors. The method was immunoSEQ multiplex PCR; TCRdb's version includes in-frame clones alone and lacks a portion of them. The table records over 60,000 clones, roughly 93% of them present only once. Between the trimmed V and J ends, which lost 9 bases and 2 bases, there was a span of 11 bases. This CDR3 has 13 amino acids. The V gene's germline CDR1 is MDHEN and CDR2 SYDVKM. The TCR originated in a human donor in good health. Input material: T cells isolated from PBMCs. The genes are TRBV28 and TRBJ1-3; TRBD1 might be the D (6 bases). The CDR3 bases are TGTGCCAGTAATAGGGGGACTGGAAACACCATATATTTT. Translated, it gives CASNRGTGNTIYF.